The 9 T cell receptor beta chains presented below share a single source sample, sequenced in a study of Ad26.COV2.S vaccination and SARS-CoV-2 variants. Libraries were prepared by immunoSEQ multiplex PCR; TCRdb keeps only in-frame clonotypes and omits some of them. The data contain approximately 350,000 clones, more than 75% of them seen just once; the ten biggest clones take up 3.4%. Treatment of the sample: around 19 received Ad26.COV2.S at low or high dose, single or two shots; roughly 5 received placebo; per-sample allocation not given. Samples were taken on day 63 after the first vaccine or placebo injection. The input for sequencing was peripheral blood, taken in a trial of Ad26.COV2.S vaccine versus placebo. These receptors all come from a person aged 18-65 years who received the Ad26.COV2.S COVID-19 vaccine or a placebo.

V gene TRBV7-2 combines with J gene TRBJ1-5; D is unresolved. Trimming removed 3 bases at V and 5 bases at J, with 14 bases between. This CDR3 is built from 15 residues. Germline CDR1 and CDR2: SGHTA and FQGNSA. The CDR3 here is CASSFSTGFYQPQHF. Here the CDR3 DNA reads TGTGCCAGCAGCTTCAGTACGGGGTTTTATCAGCCCCAGCATTTT.

The gene calls are TRBV30 and TRBJ1-5; the D is unclear. This CDR3 spans 14 amino acids. The germline gives CDR1 GTSNPN, CDR2 SVGIG (reference sequence). V lost 0 bases, J lost 1 base, and 7 bases lay in between. The CDR3 protein is CAWSVSLSNQPQHF. Here the CDR3 DNA reads TGTGCCTGGAGTGTAAGCCTCAGCAATCAGCCCCAGCATTTT.

The chain recombines TRBV6-5 with TRBJ1-5; 8 bases line up with TRBD1. V gave up 8 bases and J gave up 0 bases; unmatched junction bases: 3. Germline CDR1 and CDR2: MNHEY and SVGAGI. CDR3 size: 14 residues. The CDR3 DNA is TGTGCCAGCTGGACAGGGATTAGCAATCAGCCCCAGCATTTT. Its translation: CASWTGISNQPQHF.

This chain uses TRBV30 with TRBJ2-2; D possibly corresponds to TRBD1 (5 bases). Trimming took off 2 bases at V and 6 bases at J, with 13 bases between the two ends. CDR1 and CDR2 from the germline V gene are GTSNPN and SVGIG (reference sequence). The length of the CDR3 is 14 residues. CDR3 in amino acids: CAWSFAGKAGELFF. The CDR3 DNA sequence: TGTGCCTGGAGTTTCGCAGGGAAGGCCGGGGAGCTGTTTTTT.

This chain links TRBV19 with TRBJ2-4, with TRBD2 identical over 7 bases. Germline-derived CDR1 and CDR2 are LNHDA and SQIVND (reference sequence). V gave up 5 bases and J gave up 3 bases; unmatched junction bases: 4. The CDR3 consists of 14 residues. CDR3 bases: TGTGCCAGTAGTCCCACGGGGGGCAAAAACATTCAGTACTTC. Translating it yields CASSPTGGKNIQYF.

The CDR3 is CSGGTDTNYGYTF. The CDR3 coding sequence is TGCAGCGGCGGGACAGATACTAACTATGGCTACACCTTC. This sequence joins TRBV29-1 and TRBJ1-2; TRBD1 matches at 7 bases. This CDR3 contains 13 residues. From germline, CDR1 is SQVTM and CDR2 ANQGSEA. The junction had 5 bases not matched to a gene; V was cut back by 7 bases and J by 0 bases.

This rearrangement joins TRBV7-9 to TRBJ1-2, with D possibly being TRBD1 (6 bases). V was pared by 5 bases and J by 6 bases, with 13 bases between. The CDR3 contains 13 residues. The germline V gene encodes CDR1 SEHNR and CDR2 FQNEAQ (reference sequence). DNA for the CDR3: TGTGCCAGCAGCATACAGGGAAGAAATGGCTACACCTTC. This translates into CASSIQGRNGYTF.

The rearrangement joins TRBV5-1 to TRBJ1-5; no definite D call. The V end was cut by 0 bases, the J end by 11 bases, with 18 bases between. The CDR3 length is 15 residues. CDR1 and CDR2 from the germline V gene are SGHRS and YFSETQ. The CDR3 DNA follows: TGCGCCAGCAGCTTGGTGGGCGGACGGGGAGGGACCCAGCATTTT. This encodes CASSLVGGRGGTQHF.

Here the CDR3 reads CASSRHTGEQYF. In DNA, the CDR3 is TGTGCCAGCAGCCGTCACACGGGCGAGCAGTACTTC. The chain recombines TRBV6-5 with TRBJ2-7; D is unresolved. Germline CDR1 MNHEY, CDR2 SVGAGI. The CDR3 covers 12 residues. V lost 6 bases and J 6 bases, leaving 12 bases between the germline ends.